The rows below give T cell receptor beta chains drawn from one sample of a study of blood T cell repertoires in COVID-19. Assay: immunoSEQ multiplex PCR; the TCRdb copy retains only in-frame clones and omits some. This sample yields fewer than 200,000 clones, of which 85% to 90% are seen a single time; approximately 12% belongs to the top ten. The specimen sequenced was peripheral blood. The origin of the receptors is a woman aged 70-85 years with COVID-19, enrolled during active disease. CDR3s leave out the opening cysteine and the closing phenylalanine or tryptophan. The order of the fields is J gene, clone size, V gene, CDR3 protein. Expanded clones get a size class; other rows say once, few or many, or leave the size out.

J: TRBJ2-2; size: .; V: TRBV7-3; CDR3: ASSLRASGSSTGELF
J: TRBJ2-3; size: .; V: TRBV6-6; CDR3: ASSQGADTQY
J: TRBJ1-1; size: .; V: TRBV7-9; CDR3: ASSLETGTTTEAF
J: TRBJ1-5; size: .; V: TRBV10-3; CDR3: AISEVTGSDQPQH
J: TRBJ1-5; size: few; V: TRBV24-1; CDR3: ATSDTGGYQPQH
J: TRBJ1-2; size: .; V: TRBV19; CDR3: ASSIQGTVYGYT
J: TRBJ1-1; size: .; V: TRBV11-3; CDR3: ASSPRTGGRNTEAF
J: TRBJ2-1; size: few; V: TRBV5-6; CDR3: ASSLTRLDYNEQF
J: TRBJ2-2; size: .; V: TRBV7-3; CDR3: ASSSQVTGELF
J: TRBJ1-1; size: .; V: TRBV29-1; CDR3: SARQANTEAF
J: TRBJ2-7; size: .; V: TRBV7-8; CDR3: ASSFGLAGISYEQY
J: TRBJ2-5; size: .; V: TRBV27; CDR3: ASSLDAGTSSQETQY
J: TRBJ1-5; size: few; V: TRBV27; CDR3: ASSLGTGGRQPQH
J: TRBJ2-3; size: .; V: TRBV6-1; CDR3: ASRERFKPSGFGTDTQY
J: TRBJ1-1; size: .; V: TRBV27; CDR3: ASSFSPGLNTEAF
J: TRBJ1-5; size: .; V: TRBV20-1; CDR3: SASGQLKSPQH
J: TRBJ2-7; size: .; V: TRBV13; CDR3: ASSTGQPNEQY
J: TRBJ2-7; size: .; V: TRBV6-5; CDR3: ASSPRQDRDYEQY
J: TRBJ2-7; size: .; V: TRBV7-2; CDR3: ASSLVQNYEQY
J: TRBJ1-1; size: once; V: TRBV5-3; CDR3: ARSLGRIRVNTEAF
J: TRBJ2-2; size: .; V: TRBV6-1; CDR3: ASSEDERKANTGELF
J: TRBJ2-7; size: .; V: TRBV25-1; CDR3: ASAGYGGAQLYEQY
J: TRBJ1-5; size: .; V: TRBV6-5; CDR3: AVSRDRGTQPQH
J: TRBJ1-3; size: .; V: TRBV4-3; CDR3: ASSQDRQGPGNTIY
J: TRBJ2-5; size: .; V: TRBV5-1; CDR3: ASSLAYYRGQETQY
J: TRBJ1-2; size: .; V: TRBV18; CDR3: ASSPLDGQGYGYT
J: TRBJ2-3; size: .; V: TRBV7-3; CDR3: ASSLKFGGPSPSTDTQY
J: TRBJ1-1; size: .; V: TRBV7-6; CDR3: ASSLLNPHAGLATEAF
J: TRBJ2-3; size: .; V: TRBV28; CDR3: ASAFLLAGGIDTQY
J: TRBJ1-5; size: .; V: TRBV12-5; CDR3: ASEGSGDQPQH
J: TRBJ2-7; size: .; V: TRBV24-1; CDR3: ATSDFGTSPHEQY
J: TRBJ2-4; size: .; V: TRBV28; CDR3: ASKEGVVNIQY
J: TRBJ1-2; size: .; V: TRBV3-1/TRBV3-2; CDR3: ASSQGGQGYGYT
J: TRBJ1-4; size: .; V: TRBV27; CDR3: ASRTTGENEKLF
J: TRBJ1-1; size: .; V: TRBV5-1; CDR3: ASSPGLLNTEAF
J: TRBJ1-5; size: .; V: TRBV4-2; CDR3: ASSQVQGTNQPQH
J: TRBJ1-6; size: .; V: TRBV6-5; CDR3: ASSYLVGNSPLH
J: TRBJ2-3; size: .; V: TRBV14; CDR3: ASSPFRVSSTDTQY
J: TRBJ2-1; size: .; V: TRBV19; CDR3: ASSIGSGGRALNEQF
J: TRBJ2-5; size: .; V: TRBV11-1; CDR3: ASSFSGQKETQY
J: TRBJ2-7; size: .; V: TRBV6-2/TRBV6-3; CDR3: ASSGVGQGASTYEQY
J: TRBJ2-4; size: .; V: TRBV6-5; CDR3: ASSPDRQNIQY
J: TRBJ2-5; size: .; V: TRBV5-3; CDR3: APVSLGTQY
J: TRBJ2-7; size: .; V: TRBV19; CDR3: ASSFGTGTYEQY
J: TRBJ2-5; size: .; V: TRBV19; CDR3: ASSIVLRGGSRETQY
J: TRBJ1-2; size: .; V: TRBV4-3; CDR3: ASSQDQVEIYGYT
J: TRBJ2-7; size: .; V: TRBV5-1; CDR3: ASRSTTGFNEQY
J: TRBJ2-7; size: .; V: TRBV28; CDR3: ASSFPPQQYYEQY
J: TRBJ1-4; size: .; V: TRBV28; CDR3: ASRLDIDRDEKLF
J: TRBJ1-6; size: .; V: TRBV4-1; CDR3: ASRRDSENSPLH
J: TRBJ1-3; size: .; V: TRBV29-1; CDR3: SVEDPDRGLNGNTIY
J: TRBJ2-7; size: .; V: TRBV19; CDR3: ASSRWGDPVEQY
J: TRBJ1-2; size: few; V: TRBV24-1; CDR3: ATSSPGGNYGYT